One and the same sample provided the 8 T cell receptor beta chains below, sequenced in a study of shared clonotypes between healthy human individuals (dated by TCRdb to the early 2020s). The library came from the immunoSEQ multiplex PCR assay. What TCRdb holds here is the immuneACCESS table cut down to in-frame rearrangements. Part of the clones is not present; checked against another copy, under half of the missing clones reflect an unresolved V gene, and the others are unexplained. Counted in this sample were 2 million to 2.5 million clones; about 92% of them appeared once. The ten largest clones add up to around 1.7% of the sample. CD8 naive samples consisted of CD45RO-negative cells that were positively selected for CCR7, yielding a CD45RA+CCR7+ population without TemRA cells. Sequenced: naive CD8+ T cells from PBMCs. The cell subset or site label, read with the paper, signifies: CD45RA+CCR7+. The receptors were sampled from a man aged 18 to 30 in good health. Some clones in this sample may be carry-over from other donors' samples.

The chain uses TRBV6-5 and TRBJ2-3, with D unresolved. Germline lookup yields CDR1 MNHEY and CDR2 SVGAGI. V was pared by 0 bases and J by 6 bases, with 16 bases between. The CDR3 runs to 16 residues. DNA of the CDR3: TGTGCCAGCAGTTACTCCGCACGCCGGCCAAGGGATACGCAGTATTTT. Its protein is CASSYSARRPRDTQYF.

The J gene is TRBJ1-5, the V gene TRBV9, with D unclear. Deletions cut 0 bases from V and 1 base from J, with 5 bases between. The CDR3 totals 14 residues. In germline, CDR1 is SGDLS, CDR2 YYNGEE. CDR3 residues: CASSVGHSNQPQHF. CDR3 bases: TGTGCCAGCAGCGTAGGACACAGCAATCAGCCCCAGCATTTT.

The chain combines TRBV5-1 with TRBJ2-3, with D perhaps TRBD1 (6 bases). V was pared by 0 bases and J by 3 bases, with 14 bases between. The CDR3 loop spans 16 amino acids. Germline V gene data show CDR1 as SGHRS and CDR2 as YFSETQ. DNA of the CDR3: TGCGCCAGCAGCTTGGCTTCAGGGGTGGCGACAGATACGCAGTATTTT. This encodes CASSLASGVATDTQYF.

Only one count was recorded for this clone. The J gene is TRBJ2-3, the V gene TRBV5-6, with TRBD2 identical over 7 bases. Germline lookup yields CDR1 SGHDT and CDR2 YYEEEE. The trim removed 4 bases at V and 2 bases at J, leaving 7 bases unmatched. This CDR3 spans 15 amino acids. CDR3 DNA sequence: TGTGCCAGCAGCGGAGGGACTACTTTCACAGATACGCAGTATTTT. It translates to CASSGGTTFTDTQYF. Complete variable domain (other parts from reference TRBV5-6 and TRBJ2-3): DAGVTQSPTHLIKTRGQQVTLRCSPKSGHDTVSWYQQALGQGPQFIFQYYEEEERQRGNFPDRFSGHQFPNYSSELNVNALLLGDSALYLCASSGGTTFTDTQYFGPGTRLTVL.

This sequence joins TRBV10-2 and TRBJ2-7; D gene unclear. The V end was cut by 8 bases, the J end by 6 bases, with 5 bases between. Germline-derived CDR1 and CDR2 are WSHSY and SAAADI. CDR3 length: 9 amino acids. As DNA, the CDR3 is TGCGCCAGCGGCTTCGAGCAGTACTTC. It yields the protein CASGFEQYF.

This sequence joins TRBV15 and TRBJ1-1; weak D call: TRBD1 (5 bases). This CDR3 has 13 residues. The V gene's germline CDR1 is LNHNV and CDR2 YYDKDF (reference sequence). V lost 9 bases to trimming and J lost 1 base, with 12 bases between them. The CDR3 DNA reads as TGTGCCACTAAGACAGTTCCGAACACTGAAGCTTTCTTT. Encoded protein: CATKTVPNTEAFF.

The chain uses TRBV19 and TRBJ2-7; D is possibly TRBD2 (5 bases). Germline V CDR1 and CDR2: LNHDA, SQIVND (reference sequence). The CDR3 length is 15 residues. Trimming removed 4 bases at V and 0 bases at J, with 13 bases between. The CDR3 region is CASSTSRDYSYEQYF. CDR3 in DNA: TGTGCCAGTAGTACCTCCCGGGATTACTCCTACGAGCAGTACTTC.

The genes are TRBV7-9 and TRBJ2-7; TRBD2 agrees at 7 bases. V gave up 7 bases and J gave up 4 bases; unmatched junction bases: 10. In germline, CDR1 is SEHNR, CDR2 FQNEAQ (reference sequence). The CDR3 sequence is 14 residues long. CDR3 region: CASTEGRVGYEQYF. The CDR3 DNA follows: TGTGCCAGCACCGAGGGGAGGGTGGGTTACGAGCAGTACTTC. The whole variable domain, remainder taken from reference TRBV7-9 and TRBJ2-7, is DTGVSQNPRHKITKRGQNVTFRCDPISEHNRLYWYRQTLGQGPEFLTYFQNEAQLEKSRLLSDRFSAERPKGSFSTLEIQRTEQGDSAMYLCASTEGRVGYEQYFGPGTRLTVT.